The clone carrying this TCR beta chain was counted a few times. This specimen comes from a study of T-cell reconstitution after alpha-beta-depleted transplantation in children. The CDR3 runs 16 residues. CDR1 is PRHDT and CDR2 is FYEKMQ in the germline V gene (reference sequence). V shed 4 bases and J 7 bases; nucleotides not matched to a gene: 8. The authors prepared the TCRbeta library with unique molecular identifiers. TCRdb re-called the PCR reads through MiXCR, storing one row per CDR3 protein. Of about 540,000 distinct CDR3 sequences in the sample, around 17% were seen once. The material sequenced was PBMCs from the stem cell graft donor, taken from the stem cell graft. The chain uses TRBV13 and TRBJ2-2, with 11 bases identical to TRBD1. The TCR originated in a human donor who donated a stem cell graft to a child with acute lymphoblastic leukemia. CDR3 residues: CASSSPRTGGDGELFF. The CDR3 bases are TGTGCCAGCAGCTCGCCTCGGACAGGGGGCGACGGGGAGCTGTTTTTT.